This is a list of T cell receptor beta chains from one sample in a study of identical twins. From the 5' RACE reads, TCRdb called clonotypes with MiXCR, one entry per CDR3 protein. The sample shows about 890,000 distinct CDR3 sequences, around 12% of them seen only once. These records were also assigned to another study, of yellow fever vaccine responses in identical twins.

Sequenced input: PBMCs. Receptor source: a woman aged 18-29 years in good health. Each CDR3 is given with its conserved first and last residue. Fields, in order: D gene, V gene, clone size, J gene, CDR3 protein, CDR3 DNA. The D gene is left open where the match is weak. Clone size is not always given. Where it is, it says once, few, many or a class for expanded clones.

d_call: -
v_call: TRBV20-1
clone_size: few
j_call: TRBJ2-5
cdr3_aa: CSAARSGETQYF
cdr3_nt: TGCAGTGCAGCGCGGTCGGGAGAGACCCAGTACTTC

d_call: -
v_call: TRBV5-4
clone_size: -
j_call: TRBJ2-7
cdr3_aa: CASSRDPYEQYF
cdr3_nt: TGTGCCAGCAGCAGGGATCCCTACGAGCAGTACTTC

d_call: TRBD1
v_call: TRBV19
clone_size: few
j_call: TRBJ1-1
cdr3_aa: CASRMDRGATEAFF
cdr3_nt: TGTGCCAGTAGGATGGACAGGGGAGCAACTGAAGCTTTCTTT

d_call: -
v_call: TRBV2
clone_size: few
j_call: TRBJ1-2
cdr3_aa: CASSTARQVPANYGYTF
cdr3_nt: TGTGCCAGCAGTACGGCTAGGCAGGTCCCCGCTAACTATGGCTACACCTTC

d_call: -
v_call: TRBV20-1
clone_size: few
j_call: TRBJ2-3
cdr3_aa: CSAIKTSDSRYF
cdr3_nt: TGCAGTGCCATAAAGACGTCCGATTCACGGTATTTT

d_call: -
v_call: TRBV18
clone_size: few
j_call: TRBJ1-6
cdr3_aa: CASSPQQGESSPLHF
cdr3_nt: TGTGCCAGCTCACCCCAACAAGGAGAGAGTTCACCCCTCCACTTT

d_call: TRBD1
v_call: TRBV7-2
clone_size: -
j_call: TRBJ2-6
cdr3_aa: CASSQGASSGANVLTF
cdr3_nt: TGTGCCAGCAGCCAGGGGGCGAGCTCTGGGGCCAACGTCCTGACTTTC

d_call: TRBD1
v_call: TRBV4-1
clone_size: -
j_call: TRBJ2-5
cdr3_aa: CASSQMTGEETQYF
cdr3_nt: TGCGCCAGCAGCCAGATGACAGGGGAGGAGACCCAGTACTTC

d_call: -
v_call: TRBV12-3/TRBV12-4
clone_size: many
j_call: TRBJ1-1
cdr3_aa: CASSLRQASTEAFF
cdr3_nt: TGTGCCAGCAGTTTAAGGCAGGCTTCCACTGAAGCTTTCTTT

d_call: -
v_call: TRBV6-5
clone_size: few
j_call: TRBJ1-1
cdr3_aa: CASSYVAGVNTEAFF
cdr3_nt: TGTGCCAGCAGTTATGTGGCTGGGGTGAACACTGAAGCTTTCTTT

d_call: TRBD2
v_call: TRBV6-5
clone_size: -
j_call: TRBJ2-1
cdr3_aa: CASSYSWSPGGKNEQFF
cdr3_nt: TGTGCCAGCAGTTACTCGTGGAGCCCGGGGGGGAAGAATGAGCAGTTCTTC

d_call: TRBD2
v_call: TRBV11-2
clone_size: many
j_call: TRBJ2-1
cdr3_aa: CASSDGGAPYNEQFF
cdr3_nt: TGTGCCAGCAGCGACGGGGGGGCCCCCTACAATGAGCAGTTCTTC

d_call: TRBD1
v_call: TRBV9
clone_size: -
j_call: TRBJ1-1
cdr3_aa: CASSDGQGGFSTEAFF
cdr3_nt: TGTGCCAGCAGCGACGGACAGGGAGGATTTAGTACTGAAGCTTTCTTT

d_call: -
v_call: TRBV3-1
clone_size: -
j_call: TRBJ1-4
cdr3_aa: CASSQGRTNEKLFF
cdr3_nt: TGTGCCAGCAGCCAAGGCAGGACAAATGAAAAACTGTTTTTT

d_call: -
v_call: TRBV10-3
clone_size: few
j_call: TRBJ1-1
cdr3_aa: CAISRVEGTLTEAFF
cdr3_nt: TGTGCCATCAGTAGGGTCGAGGGGACCCTCACTGAAGCTTTCTTT

d_call: -
v_call: TRBV4-1
clone_size: -
j_call: TRBJ1-2
cdr3_aa: CASRQIPNYGYTF
cdr3_nt: TGCGCCAGCAGACAAATTCCTAACTATGGCTACACCTTC

d_call: TRBD2
v_call: TRBV5-1
clone_size: many
j_call: TRBJ2-1
cdr3_aa: CASSSSGMFYNEQFF
cdr3_nt: TGCGCCAGCAGCTCTAGCGGGATGTTTTACAATGAGCAGTTCTTC

d_call: -
v_call: TRBV25-1
clone_size: -
j_call: TRBJ1-5
cdr3_aa: CASSDRTPNQPQHF
cdr3_nt: TGTGCCAGCAGTGATCGGACACCTAATCAGCCCCAGCATTTT

d_call: -
v_call: TRBV5-1
clone_size: few
j_call: TRBJ1-2
cdr3_aa: CASSYWTDFYGYTF
cdr3_nt: TGCGCCAGCAGCTACTGGACGGACTTCTATGGCTACACCTTC

d_call: TRBD2
v_call: TRBV6-1
clone_size: -
j_call: TRBJ2-2
cdr3_aa: CASSPREGVGELFF
cdr3_nt: TGTGCCAGCAGTCCTCGGGAGGGGGTTGGGGAGCTGTTTTTT

d_call: -
v_call: TRBV12-3/TRBV12-4
clone_size: -
j_call: TRBJ2-5
cdr3_aa: CASSFRGGGQETQYF
cdr3_nt: TGTGCCAGCAGTTTCAGAGGTGGTGGGCAAGAGACCCAGTACTTC

d_call: -
v_call: TRBV11-3
clone_size: few
j_call: TRBJ2-1
cdr3_aa: CASSFEGGQFF
cdr3_nt: TGTGCCAGCAGCTTTGAGGGTGGGCAGTTCTTC

d_call: -
v_call: TRBV20-1
clone_size: -
j_call: TRBJ1-1
cdr3_aa: CSARVNDRMNTEAFF
cdr3_nt: TGCAGTGCTAGAGTGAATGACAGAATGAACACTGAAGCTTTCTTT

d_call: -
v_call: TRBV5-1
clone_size: -
j_call: TRBJ2-1
cdr3_aa: CASSLAGGLGYEQFF
cdr3_nt: TGCGCCAGCAGCTTGGCCGGGGGGCTAGGTTATGAGCAGTTCTTC

d_call: TRBD1
v_call: TRBV28
clone_size: -
j_call: TRBJ2-5
cdr3_aa: CASSLWGTGRETQYF
cdr3_nt: TGTGCCAGCAGTTTATGGGGGACAGGGAGGGAGACCCAGTACTTC

d_call: -
v_call: TRBV4-2
clone_size: -
j_call: TRBJ2-5
cdr3_aa: CASSQDQDSKRTQYF
cdr3_nt: TGTGCCAGCAGCCAGGACCAGGACTCGAAGAGGACCCAGTACTTC

d_call: -
v_call: TRBV20-1
clone_size: many
j_call: TRBJ1-1
cdr3_aa: CSAAPGTMNTEAFF
cdr3_nt: TGCAGTGCCGCACCGGGAACCATGAACACTGAAGCTTTCTTT

d_call: -
v_call: TRBV11-2
clone_size: -
j_call: TRBJ2-7
cdr3_aa: CASSRQADPTYEQYF
cdr3_nt: TGTGCCAGCAGCCGCCAGGCGGACCCTACCTACGAGCAGTACTTC

d_call: -
v_call: TRBV29-1
clone_size: few
j_call: TRBJ2-7
cdr3_aa: CSALNPGTEGYEQYF
cdr3_nt: TGCAGCGCCCTCAACCCCGGGACCGAAGGGTACGAGCAGTACTTC

d_call: -
v_call: TRBV6-2/TRBV6-3
clone_size: few
j_call: TRBJ2-7
cdr3_aa: CASSYSLILGTVSYEQYF
cdr3_nt: TGTGCCAGCAGTTACTCATTAATCCTCGGGACCGTCTCCTACGAGCAGTACTTC

d_call: -
v_call: TRBV28
clone_size: -
j_call: TRBJ1-1
cdr3_aa: CASAATDTEAFF
cdr3_nt: TGTGCCAGCGCAGCGACGGACACTGAAGCTTTCTTT

d_call: TRBD1
v_call: TRBV5-1
clone_size: many
j_call: TRBJ2-2
cdr3_aa: CASSLEWTGLLTGELFF
cdr3_nt: TGCGCCAGCAGCTTGGAATGGACAGGGCTACTCACCGGGGAGCTGTTTTTT

d_call: TRBD2
v_call: TRBV28
clone_size: few
j_call: TRBJ2-5
cdr3_aa: CASSPTPGGQTQYF
cdr3_nt: TGTGCCAGCAGTCCCACCCCGGGGGGGCAGACCCAGTACTTC

d_call: TRBD2
v_call: TRBV3-1
clone_size: few
j_call: TRBJ2-1
cdr3_aa: CASSHPLLAGGPSEQFF
cdr3_nt: TGTGCCAGCAGCCACCCGCTACTAGCGGGAGGGCCTAGTGAGCAGTTCTTC

d_call: -
v_call: TRBV7-9
clone_size: -
j_call: TRBJ2-1
cdr3_aa: CASSLRRATDNEQFF
cdr3_nt: TGTGCCAGCAGCTTAAGGCGGGCCACCGACAATGAGCAGTTCTTC

d_call: -
v_call: TRBV3-1
clone_size: few
j_call: TRBJ2-7
cdr3_aa: CASSQEQGTGGEQYF
cdr3_nt: TGTGCCAGCAGCCAAGAACAGGGGACCGGAGGGGAGCAGTACTTC

d_call: -
v_call: TRBV5-1
clone_size: many
j_call: TRBJ2-1
cdr3_aa: CASSKEYNEQFF
cdr3_nt: TGCGCCAGCAGTAAAGAATACAATGAGCAGTTCTTC

d_call: -
v_call: TRBV5-1
clone_size: -
j_call: TRBJ2-1
cdr3_aa: CASSPWDQGEQFF
cdr3_nt: TGCGCCAGCAGCCCCTGGGACCAGGGGGAGCAGTTCTTC

d_call: -
v_call: TRBV7-8
clone_size: many
j_call: TRBJ1-5
cdr3_aa: CASSSQGGGMNQPQHF
cdr3_nt: TGTGCCAGCAGCTCTCAAGGTGGGGGGATGAATCAGCCCCAGCATTTT

d_call: TRBD2
v_call: TRBV11-2
clone_size: -
j_call: TRBJ2-3
cdr3_aa: CASSGLAATWDTQYF
cdr3_nt: TGTGCCAGCAGCGGACTAGCGGCGACCTGGGATACGCAGTATTTT

d_call: -
v_call: TRBV4-1
clone_size: many
j_call: TRBJ2-1
cdr3_aa: CASSQVLNEQFF
cdr3_nt: TGCGCCAGCAGCCAAGTGTTAAATGAGCAGTTCTTC

d_call: TRBD2
v_call: TRBV10-3
clone_size: many
j_call: TRBJ2-1
cdr3_aa: CAISESGTSGNKQFF
cdr3_nt: TGTGCCATCAGTGAGTCGGGGACTAGCGGGAATAAGCAGTTCTTC

d_call: -
v_call: TRBV15
clone_size: -
j_call: TRBJ1-1
cdr3_aa: CATSIELNTEAFF
cdr3_nt: TGTGCCACCAGCATTGAGTTGAACACTGAAGCTTTCTTT

d_call: TRBD2
v_call: TRBV15
clone_size: -
j_call: TRBJ2-1
cdr3_aa: CATSTRSGLAGVDQFF
cdr3_nt: TGTGCCACCAGCACGCGATCGGGACTAGCGGGAGTGGACCAGTTCTTC

d_call: TRBD1
v_call: TRBV7-8
clone_size: -
j_call: TRBJ1-2
cdr3_aa: CASSQGQGFYGYTF
cdr3_nt: TGTGCCAGCAGCCAAGGACAGGGGTTCTATGGCTACACCTTC

d_call: -
v_call: TRBV2
clone_size: -
j_call: TRBJ1-2
cdr3_aa: CASSKDPGLNYGYTF
cdr3_nt: TGTGCCAGCTCAAAGGATCCGGGACTTAACTATGGCTACACCTTC

d_call: -
v_call: TRBV12-3/TRBV12-4
clone_size: -
j_call: TRBJ2-3
cdr3_aa: CASSSPRGSGTDTQYF
cdr3_nt: TGTGCCAGCAGTTCGCCCAGGGGATCGGGCACAGATACGCAGTATTTT

d_call: TRBD2
v_call: TRBV10-2
clone_size: many
j_call: TRBJ2-1
cdr3_aa: CASRGLAGDYNEQFF
cdr3_nt: TGCGCCAGCCGAGGACTAGCGGGGGATTACAATGAGCAGTTCTTC

d_call: -
v_call: TRBV7-9
clone_size: -
j_call: TRBJ1-2
cdr3_aa: CASSLPVLEDYGYTF
cdr3_nt: TGTGCCAGCAGCTTACCGGTCCTTGAGGACTATGGCTACACCTTC

d_call: TRBD1
v_call: TRBV5-5
clone_size: -
j_call: TRBJ2-2
cdr3_aa: CASSLLTGRNTGELFF
cdr3_nt: TGTGCCAGCAGCTTGTTGACAGGGCGGAACACCGGGGAGCTGTTTTTT

d_call: TRBD2
v_call: TRBV28
clone_size: -
j_call: TRBJ2-1
cdr3_aa: CASRNSGTSGHNEQFF
cdr3_nt: TGTGCCAGCAGAAACTCCGGGACTAGCGGACACAATGAGCAGTTCTTC

d_call: TRBD2
v_call: TRBV20-1
clone_size: -
j_call: TRBJ2-3
cdr3_aa: CSAPRLADTDTQYF
cdr3_nt: TGCAGTGCTCCCAGACTAGCGGACACAGATACGCAGTATTTT

d_call: -
v_call: TRBV12-3/TRBV12-4
clone_size: -
j_call: TRBJ1-2
cdr3_aa: CASSFRVENGYTF
cdr3_nt: TGTGCCAGCAGTTTCAGGGTTGAGAATGGCTACACCTTC

d_call: TRBD2
v_call: TRBV4-1
clone_size: -
j_call: TRBJ2-1
cdr3_aa: CASSPSKREGTYNEQFF
cdr3_nt: TGCGCCAGCAGCCCCTCAAAGCGGGAGGGGACCTACAATGAGCAGTTCTTC

d_call: TRBD1
v_call: TRBV3-1
clone_size: -
j_call: TRBJ2-1
cdr3_aa: CASSKPTGNEQFF
cdr3_nt: TGTGCCAGCAGCAAGCCGACAGGGAATGAGCAGTTCTTC